The source of this T cell receptor (beta chain) is a study of blood T cell repertoires in COVID-19. At the level of the study: Nucleic acid was either cDNA or gDNA, and it came from T cells, B-cell-depleted T cells, or PBMCs.

This table comes from immunoSEQ multiplex PCR, and its TCRdb copy is limited to in-frame clones, with some not included. The table lists approximately 140,000 clones, around three quarters of them singletons, with less than 4.5% in the top ten. CDR1 is LGHDT and CDR2 is YNNKEL in the germline V gene (reference sequence). There are 14 residues in the CDR3. J gave up 5 bases and V 2 bases, and 3 bases lay outside the gene matches. This receptor was obtained from a man aged 55 to 69 with acute or convalescent COVID-19. This chain connects TRBV3-1 (or the pseudogene TRBV3-2) to TRBJ1-5; 7 bases align to TRBD1. Sequences were obtained from peripheral blood. CDR3 in DNA: TGTGCCAGCAGCCAATCTGGGACAGATCAGCCCCAGCATTTT. It is translated as CASSQSGTDQPQHF.